Listed below are T cell receptor beta chains from one sample, sequenced in a study of identical twins. TCRdb called the 5' RACE reads again in MiXCR, with one record for every CDR3 protein. Found here are hundreds of thousands of distinct CDR3 sequences, approximately 6% of them singletons; the top ten hold under 2%. What was sequenced was naive T cells sorted from blood. These receptors were taken from a young man in good health. Both conserved end residues are part of each CDR3. The D gene is left open where the match is weak. Size is omitted from some rows. Given values are once, few, many or a class for expanded clones.

V gene	clone size	J gene	D gene	CDR3 DNA	CDR3 protein
TRBV20-1	many	TRBJ2-2	TRBD2	TGCAGTGCTAGAGAACTAGCGGGAGTGAATAACACCGGGGAGCTGTTTTTT	CSARELAGVNNTGELFF
TRBV27	many	TRBJ2-1	.	TGTGCCAGCCAAGGGGGCGGGATTCGCTACAATGAGCAGTTCTTC	CASQGGGIRYNEQFF
TRBV29-1	many	TRBJ2-7	.	TGCAGCGTTGACGTTAGGCCGAACGAGCAGTACTTC	CSVDVRPNEQYF
TRBV11-2	many	TRBJ2-3	.	TGTGCCAGCAGCTTAGAACAGTACACAGATACGCAGTATTTT	CASSLEQYTDTQYF
TRBV5-1	many	TRBJ2-7	.	TGCGCCAGCAGCTTGGAAGGGGCTCGGTACGAGCAGTACTTC	CASSLEGARYEQYF
TRBV12-3/TRBV12-4	many	TRBJ2-3	.	TGTGCCAGCAGTTTCACCGAGGACACAGATACGCAGTATTTT	CASSFTEDTDTQYF
TRBV11-2	many	TRBJ1-1	TRBD1	TGTGCCAGCAGCCTTGGGACAGGGGGCGTTGGCTTACGTCCCGAAGCTTTCTTT	CASSLGTGGVGLRPEAFF
TRBV4-3	.	TRBJ2-7	TRBD1	TGCGCCAGCAGCCAAGTCCTCACCGGGACAGGGACGTACGAGCAGTACTTC	CASSQVLTGTGTYEQYF
TRBV27	many	TRBJ2-3	.	TGTGCCAGCAGCCCGCTTTTCACAGATACGCAGTATTTT	CASSPLFTDTQYF
TRBV15	few	TRBJ2-7	.	TGTGCCACCAGCAGAGATTATATGGACGAGCAGTACTTC	CATSRDYMDEQYF
TRBV6-1	many	TRBJ1-6	TRBD1	TGTGCCAGCAGTGAAGACAGGGGATATAATTCACCCCTCCACTTT	CASSEDRGYNSPLHF
TRBV29-1	many	TRBJ2-5	.	TGCAGCGTTGAGCCTATACTAGCAGGTCAAGAGACCCAGTACTTC	CSVEPILAGQETQYF
TRBV28	many	TRBJ2-3	.	TGTGCCAGCAGTCTCCCCGTACCGGGGACGCAGTATTTT	CASSLPVPGTQYF
TRBV4-3	many	TRBJ2-3	TRBD2	TGCGCCAGCAGCCAAGATCTAGCGGGAGGGCCGGAGTCACTCCCAGATACGCAGTATTTT	CASSQDLAGGPESLPDTQYF
TRBV7-9	.	TRBJ2-7	.	TGTGCCAGCAGCTTTTCCCGGGCTGACTACGAGCAGTACTTC	CASSFSRADYEQYF
TRBV20-1	few	TRBJ2-5	TRBD2	TGCAGTGCAATCCTGCCTAGCGGGGGCCAAGAGACCCAGTACTTC	CSAILPSGGQETQYF
TRBV12-3/TRBV12-4	many	TRBJ2-4	TRBD1	TGTGCCAGCAGGAACCTTCAGGGGGCGCTTGACATTCAGTACTTC	CASRNLQGALDIQYF
TRBV12-3/TRBV12-4	few	TRBJ2-1	TRBD2	TGTGCCAGCAGTAACCGACTAGCGGGAGACAATGAGCAGTTCTTC	CASSNRLAGDNEQFF
TRBV10-3	.	TRBJ2-2	.	TGTGCCATCACCAGGACCACCGGGGAGCTGTTTTTT	CAITRTTGELFF
TRBV4-3	few	TRBJ2-7	.	TGCGCCAGCAGCCAAGGGCAGAGCTCCGCCTACGAGCAGTACTTC	CASSQGQSSAYEQYF
TRBV11-2	few	TRBJ2-7	TRBD2	TGTGCCAGCAGCTTAGGGGCCCTACGACTAGCGGGAGGAAGTGTGCAGTACTTC	CASSLGALRLAGGSVQYF
TRBV27	many	TRBJ1-6	TRBD1	TGTGCCAGCAGGGGGCAGGGGGTTCGGTCCTATAATTCACCCCTCCACTTT	CASRGQGVRSYNSPLHF
TRBV20-1	.	TRBJ2-7	.	TGCAGTGCTAGAGACGCCGCGAGGTCCTACGAGCAGTACTTC	CSARDAARSYEQYF
TRBV7-9	few	TRBJ2-7	TRBD1	TGTGCCAGCAGCTCCCGTACAGGGGGCCATCCCTACGAGCAGTACTTC	CASSSRTGGHPYEQYF
TRBV12-3/TRBV12-4	many	TRBJ2-3	.	TGTGCCAGCACCCCCCCCACGGGGGGCCCAAGCACAGATACGCAGTATTTT	CASTPPTGGPSTDTQYF
TRBV25-1	few	TRBJ1-4	.	TGTGCCAGCAGTGAATCCCCGGGGGCGGGTGAAAAACTGTTTTTT	CASSESPGAGEKLFF
TRBV4-3	few	TRBJ2-7	TRBD2	TGCGCCAGCAGCCAATCGGGACTAGCGGCTTACCCCTACGAGCAGTACTTC	CASSQSGLAAYPYEQYF
TRBV6-2/TRBV6-3	.	TRBJ2-6	.	TGTGCCAGCTTGGCCTCTGGGGCCAACGTCCTGACTTTC	CASLASGANVLTF
TRBV7-2	many	TRBJ2-7	.	TGTGCCAGCAGCTTATTAGTAGTCTCCTACGAGCAGTACTTC	CASSLLVVSYEQYF
TRBV10-3	many	TRBJ2-3	.	TGTGCCATCAGTTTATCCAACCACCCCACAAATACGCAGTATTTT	CAISLSNHPTNTQYF
TRBV29-1	.	TRBJ1-1	TRBD1	TGCAGCTTTAGACAGGGAGGGACTGAAGCTTTCTTT	CSFRQGGTEAFF
TRBV9	many	TRBJ1-4	.	TGTGCCAGCAGCGTCTCGGGGGGGAATGAAAAACTGTTTTTT	CASSVSGGNEKLFF
TRBV28	.	TRBJ2-1	.	TGTGCCAGCAGTTGGCGGCAGGGACAGTTCTTC	CASSWRQGQFF
TRBV5-6	many	TRBJ1-1	.	TGTGCCAGCAGCCAACGACTGAGGAACACTGAAGCTTTCTTT	CASSQRLRNTEAFF
TRBV20-1	few	TRBJ2-7	.	TGCAGTGCCCGGGCGGGGCAGGGTCGCTACGAGCAGTACTTC	CSARAGQGRYEQYF
TRBV4-3	many	TRBJ2-3	TRBD2	TGCGCCAGCAGCCAAGAGGGCGCGGGAGTGGATACGCAGTATTTT	CASSQEGAGVDTQYF
TRBV5-1	.	TRBJ2-5	TRBD1	TGCGCCAGCAGGCCCCCGACAGGGTTGGGACAAGAGACCCAGTACTTC	CASRPPTGLGQETQYF
TRBV6-5	.	TRBJ1-5	.	TGTGCCAGCAGTTGGGGCAGGGGTGTGTATAGCAATCAGCCCCAGCATTTT	CASSWGRGVYSNQPQHF
TRBV12-3/TRBV12-4	many	TRBJ1-1	.	TGTGCCAGCCAAAAAAGGGACACTGAAGCTTTCTTT	CASQKRDTEAFF
TRBV11-2	.	TRBJ1-2	.	TGTGCCAGCAGCCCACTATGGGAGACTGGGACTGGCTACACCTTC	CASSPLWETGTGYTF
TRBV28	many	TRBJ2-2	TRBD2	TGTGCCAGCAGCCCGGGCGGGCTAGCGGTAAACACCGGGGAGCTGTTTTTT	CASSPGGLAVNTGELFF
TRBV10-3	many	TRBJ2-1	TRBD2	TGTGCCATCAGTGAGTCCCCCCTAGCGGGACCCCCCTATGAGCAGTTCTTC	CAISESPLAGPPYEQFF
TRBV11-2	.	TRBJ1-2	TRBD1	TGTGCCAGCAGCCCACAGGGGGTCGACTATGGCTACACCTTC	CASSPQGVDYGYTF
TRBV28	.	TRBJ2-1	.	TGTGCCAGCAGTCCCACAAACTCTGAGTACTACAATGAGCAGTTCTTC	CASSPTNSEYYNEQFF
TRBV5-6	many	TRBJ1-1	TRBD1	TGTGCCAGCAGCTTGGGAGACAGGGTTTCTGAAGCTTTCTTT	CASSLGDRVSEAFF
TRBV10-3	many	TRBJ2-1	TRBD1	TGTGCCATCAGAGGACAGGGTCGTGAGCAGTTCTTC	CAIRGQGREQFF
TRBV7-9	.	TRBJ2-2	TRBD2	TGTGCCAGCCAGGGGACTAGACTTAGCACCGGGGAGCTGTTTTTT	CASQGTRLSTGELFF
TRBV29-1	many	TRBJ2-5	TRBD2	TGCAGCGTTGATCGGGAGGGGGGGACCCAGTACTTC	CSVDREGGTQYF
TRBV11-3	.	TRBJ2-2	.	TGTGCCAGCAGCTTTTCGTATAACACCGGGGAGCTGTTTTTT	CASSFSYNTGELFF
TRBV6-2/TRBV6-3	many	TRBJ2-1	TRBD2	TGTGCCAGCAAGGGGACTAGCGGGGGAACGACCAATGAGCAGTTCTTC	CASKGTSGGTTNEQFF
TRBV30	few	TRBJ1-2	.	TGTGCCTGGAGTGTATTGGACCGATCGTCTGGCTACACCTTC	CAWSVLDRSSGYTF